These 24 T cell receptor beta chains were all obtained from the same sample, sequenced in a study of T cells in Graves' hyperthyroidism and ophthalmopathy. TCR beta CDR3 region amplification was performed from RNA transcripts. The TCR CDR3 was amplified in a first-round RT-PCR using the HTBI primer set. TCRdb called the multiplex PCR reads again in MiXCR, with one record for every CDR3 protein. Found here are over 500,000 distinct CDR3 sequences, 11% to 15% of them singletons; the top ten hold more than 11%. Sequenced material: blood. These receptor sequences come from a woman in her 40s with Graves' hyperthyroidism.

The J gene is TRBJ2-7, the V gene TRBV28; TRBD2 aligns across 10 bases. CDR3 length equals 14 residues. V was clipped by 6 bases and J by 6 bases; unmatched bases: 8. Per germline, CDR1 MDHEN and CDR2 SYDVKM. CDR3 bases: TGTGCCAGCAGGGTCGGTCTAGCGGGAGCCGAGCAGTACTTC. Amino acids: CASRVGLAGAEQYF.

This sequence joins TRBV7-6 and TRBJ2-7; D is perhaps TRBD1 (5 bases). This CDR3 has 15 amino acids. Trimming stripped 2 bases from V and 0 bases from J, with 11 bases between. Germline V gene lookup returns CDR1 SGHVS and CDR2 FNYEAQ. CDR3: CASSLSTAVSYEQYF. Here the CDR3 DNA reads TGTGCCAGCAGCTTATCGACAGCAGTCTCCTACGAGCAGTACTTC.

This clonotype has a count of ten or more. This sequence joins TRBV11-2 and TRBJ2-5; weak D call: TRBD1 (8 bases). CDR3 length: 15 residues. The V end was cut by 5 bases, the J end by 7 bases, with 20 bases between. Per the germline V gene, CDR1 is SGHAT and CDR2 is FQNNGV. The CDR3 DNA sequence: TGTGCCAGCAGCACAACACAGGGGGGGCCTGGGACCCAGTACTTC. It yields the protein CASSTTQGGPGTQYF.

There are many counts of this clonotype. This sequence joins TRBV20-1 and TRBJ2-7; unclear D gene. This CDR3 is 13 amino acids long. CDR1 DFQATT and CDR2 SNEGSKA come from the germline V gene (reference sequence). Trimming stripped 5 bases from V and 1 base from J, with 12 bases between. DNA for the CDR3: TGCAGTGCTGACACCGCTTCATCCTACGAGCAGTACTTC. This encodes CSADTASSYEQYF.

This clonotype was seen repeatedly, ten times or more. The chain joins TRBV27 to TRBJ2-7; 11 positions agree with TRBD2. V was pared by 4 bases and J by 1 base, with 6 bases of the junction left unmatched. This CDR3 region has 16 residues. Germline CDR1 MNHEY, CDR2 SMNVEV (reference sequence). CDR3 bases: TGTGCCAGCAGTTCACGTCTAGCGGGAGGTTCCTACGAGCAGTACTTC. This sequence encodes CASSSRLAGGSYEQYF.

This clonotype was found a few times. Just one base apart from a much larger clone, this may be a read error. The chain links TRBV20-1 to TRBJ2-1; TRBD1 might be the D (5 bases). CDR1 is DFQATT, CDR2 SNEGSKA, per germline (reference sequence). CDR3 length: 11 amino acids. CDR3 sequence: CSAGPGNEQSF. DNA for the CDR3: TGCAGTGCTGGCCCAGGGAATGAGCAGTCCTTC.

This clonotype was seen many times. The V call is TRBV20-1, the J call TRBJ2-1; TRBD2 matches at 11 bases. The germline gives CDR1 DFQATT, CDR2 SNEGSKA (reference sequence). J was trimmed by 6 bases and V by 6 bases; bases with no gene match: 16. CDR3 size: 17 residues. DNA for the CDR3: TGCAGTGCCCACCCCATGGGGGGGACTAGCGGCTTCAATGAGCAGTTCTTC. It is translated as CSAHPMGGTSGFNEQFF.

The chain has TRBV29-1 and TRBJ2-7, with 7 bases matching TRBD1. CDR1 is SQVTM, CDR2 ANQGSEA, per germline. V shed 5 bases, J shed 4 bases, and the junction held 8 bases outside the gene matches. This CDR3 contains 13 residues. The CDR3, as DNA: TGCAGCGTTATGATTACAGGGGCATACGAGCAGTACTTC. It yields the protein CSVMITGAYEQYF.

This clonotype was seen ten or more times. The chain is built from TRBV12-3 or TRBV12-4 and TRBJ2-3; D remains unclear. V was pared by 5 bases and J by 0 bases, with 6 bases between. The CDR3 has 13 residues. In DNA, the CDR3 is TGTGCCAGCAGTACTGGGAGCACAGATACGCAGTATTTT. Translated, it gives CASSTGSTDTQYF.

V usage is TRBV12-3 or TRBV12-4 and J usage is TRBJ2-4, with D unresolved. The CDR3 contains 12 residues. With 3 bases removed from V and 8 bases from J, the gap between germline ends came to 8 bases. CDR3 sequence: CASSLMSDIQYF. DNA of the CDR3: TGTGCCAGCAGTTTGATGAGTGACATTCAGTACTTC.

This clonotype was observed at least ten times. The chain couples TRBV3-1 to TRBJ2-7, with 8 bases that match TRBD2. This CDR3 contains 14 residues. V lost 1 base to trimming and J lost 3 bases; unmatched junction nucleotides: 2. The germline V gene has CDR1 LGHDT and CDR2 YNNKEL (reference sequence). The chain's CDR3 is CASSQAGLGYEQYF. CDR3 DNA sequence: TGTGCCAGCAGCCAAGCGGGACTAGGCTACGAGCAGTACTTC.

This clonotype was observed at least ten times. The chain's CDR3 is CATSDLRSRDGYTF. CDR3 DNA: TGTGCCACCAGTGATTTGAGGTCCAGGGATGGCTACACCTTC. The J gene is TRBJ1-2, the V gene TRBV24-1, with D possibly being TRBD1 (5 bases). The CDR3 is made up of 14 amino acids. Trimming removed 0 bases at V and 6 bases at J, with 10 bases between. Germline V gives CDR1 KGHDR, CDR2 SFDVKD.

Ten or more counts support this clonotype. The chain carries TRBV5-1 and TRBJ2-1; D is unclear. The CDR3 totals 15 residues. CDR1 and CDR2 from the germline V gene are SGHRS and YFSETQ. Trimming left V 0 bases short and J 5 bases short, with 12 bases between. The CDR3 coding sequence is TGCGCCAGCAGCTTGGACTACCAAACAGACAATGAGCAGTTCTTC. Its protein is CASSLDYQTDNEQFF.

This clonotype has a count of ten or more. This CDR3 reads CASSWTSDNTGELFF. The CDR3 DNA reads as TGTGCCAGCAGTTGGACTAGCGACAACACCGGGGAGCTGTTTTTT. The chain links TRBV28 to TRBJ2-2, with 9 bases fitting TRBD2. The germline gives CDR1 MDHEN, CDR2 SYDVKM. The CDR3 is 15 residues long. V shed 4 bases and J 2 bases; nucleotides not matched to a gene: 2.

This clonotype was counted ten times or more. The chain joins TRBV3-1 to TRBJ2-7; D may be TRBD1 (6 bases). V gave up 0 bases and J gave up 2 bases, with 11 bases separating them. Germline CDR1 LGHDT, CDR2 YNNKEL (reference sequence). This CDR3 spans 15 amino acids. CDR3 residues: CASSQDARGPYEQYF. CDR3 coding DNA: TGTGCCAGCAGCCAAGATGCCAGGGGCCCCTACGAGCAGTACTTC.

Many counts were recorded for this clonotype. This chain uses TRBV28 with TRBJ1-1; 8 bases fit TRBD1. CDR3 size: 15 residues. V lost 2 bases to trimming and J lost 4 bases; unmatched junction nucleotides: 6. The germline V gene encodes CDR1 MDHEN and CDR2 SYDVKM. The chain's CDR3 is CASSLGVTGGTEAFF. The CDR3 bases are TGTGCCAGCAGTTTAGGAGTCACAGGGGGCACTGAAGCTTTCTTT.

This clonotype was observed at least ten times. J is TRBJ2-7 and V is TRBV3-1, with D possibly being TRBD2 (6 bases). This CDR3 region has 13 residues. V lost 4 bases and J 4 bases, leaving 11 bases between the germline ends. CDR1 is LGHDT, CDR2 YNNKEL, per germline (reference sequence). CDR3 loop: CASSLGLWYEQYF. The CDR3 DNA reads TGTGCCAGCAGCCTCGGACTATGGTACGAGCAGTACTTC.

This clonotype was recorded a few times. The J gene is TRBJ1-1, the V gene TRBV30; D is perhaps TRBD1 (6 bases). The germline gives CDR1 GTSNPN, CDR2 SVGIG (reference sequence). The CDR3 extends over 15 amino acids. Trimming pared 4 bases from V and 0 bases from J, leaving 15 bases between. CDR3 sequence: CAWITSGHMNTEAFF. CDR3 nucleotides: TGTGCCTGGATCACTTCGGGACACATGAACACTGAAGCTTTCTTT.

This chain joins TRBV15 and TRBJ2-1, with TRBD2 as a possible D gene (5 bases). V lost 0 bases, J lost 9 bases, and 9 bases lay in between. Germline V gene lookup returns CDR1 LNHNV and CDR2 YYDKDF (reference sequence). CDR3 length: 13 amino acids. CDR3: CATSREVRVEQFF. DNA for the CDR3: TGTGCCACCAGCAGAGAAGTGAGGGTTGAGCAGTTCTTC.

To note about this clonotype: Its ends do not fully match the called genes, so a read error is possible. This rearrangement joins TRBV20-1 to TRBJ2-2; no firm D call. This CDR3 comprises 15 residues. Germline loops: CDR1 DFQATT, CDR2 SNEGSKA (reference sequence). CDR3 loop: CSAPSGGSNAGELFF. CDR3 sequence (DNA): TGCAGTGCCCCGTCGGGTGGGTCGAACGCCGGGGAGCTGTTTTTT.

CDR3 in amino acids: CASSPQLAGGYEQYF. CDR3 nucleotides: TGTGCCAGCAGCCCTCAACTAGCGGGAGGGTACGAGCAGTACTTC. V and J are TRBV11-1 and TRBJ2-7, with 13 bases lining up with TRBD2. CDR3 length: 15 amino acids. From germline, CDR1 is SGHAT and CDR2 FQDESV (reference sequence). J gave up 4 bases and V 5 bases, and 5 bases lay outside the gene matches.

The chain is built from TRBV18 and TRBJ1-4; 10 bases are shared with TRBD1. The CDR3 is made up of 15 amino acids. The junction had 10 bases not matched to a gene; V was cut back by 7 bases and J by 8 bases. CDR1 is KGHSH, CDR2 LQKENI, per germline. The CDR3 protein is CASFAGTGVFEKLFF. CDR3 bases: TGTGCCAGCTTCGCCGGGACAGGGGTGTTCGAAAAACTGTTTTTT.

This chain joins TRBV25-1 and TRBJ2-7; D is tentatively TRBD1 or TRBD2 (6 bases each). The CDR3 spans 16 residues. Trimming removed 1 base from V and 2 bases from J, with 15 bases in between. Germline V gives CDR1 MGHDK, CDR2 SYGVNS. The CDR3 reads CASSEFLGGSTYEQYF. The CDR3, as DNA: TGTGCCAGCAGTGAATTCTTAGGGGGGAGCACCTACGAGCAGTACTTC.

The table lists this clonotype with a few counts. This chain uses TRBV4-1 with TRBJ2-3, with a possible D match to TRBD1 (6 bases). CDR3 length: 16 residues. Trimming took off 1 base at V and 1 base at J, with 12 bases between the two ends. Germline loops: CDR1 MGHRA, CDR2 YSYEKL. Written as DNA, the CDR3 is TGCGCCAGCAGCCAAGCGGGACACCCAGGCACAGATACGCAGTATTTT. It specifies CASSQAGHPGTDTQYF.